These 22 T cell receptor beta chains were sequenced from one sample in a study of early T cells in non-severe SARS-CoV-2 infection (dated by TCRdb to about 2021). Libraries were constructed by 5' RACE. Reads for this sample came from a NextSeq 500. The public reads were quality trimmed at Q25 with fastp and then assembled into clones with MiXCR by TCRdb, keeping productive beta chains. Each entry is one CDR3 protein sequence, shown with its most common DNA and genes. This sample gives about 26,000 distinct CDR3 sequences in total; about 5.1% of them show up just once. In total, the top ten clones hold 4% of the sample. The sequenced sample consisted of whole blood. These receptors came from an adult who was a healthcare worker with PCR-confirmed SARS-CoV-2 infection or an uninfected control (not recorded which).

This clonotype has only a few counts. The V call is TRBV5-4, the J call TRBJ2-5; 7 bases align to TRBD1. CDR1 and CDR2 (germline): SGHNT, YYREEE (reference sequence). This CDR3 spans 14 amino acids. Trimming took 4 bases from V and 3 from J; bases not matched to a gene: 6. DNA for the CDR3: TGTGCCAGCAGCCAAAAGACAGGGAAAGAGACCCAGTACTTC. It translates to CASSQKTGKETQYF.

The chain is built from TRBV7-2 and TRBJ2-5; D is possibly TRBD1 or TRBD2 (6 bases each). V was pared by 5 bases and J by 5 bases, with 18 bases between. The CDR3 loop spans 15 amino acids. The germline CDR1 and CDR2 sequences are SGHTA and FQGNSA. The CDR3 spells CASSPWGALRETQYF. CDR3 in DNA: TGTGCCAGCAGCCCCTGGGGGGCCCTGAGGGAGACCCAGTACTTC.

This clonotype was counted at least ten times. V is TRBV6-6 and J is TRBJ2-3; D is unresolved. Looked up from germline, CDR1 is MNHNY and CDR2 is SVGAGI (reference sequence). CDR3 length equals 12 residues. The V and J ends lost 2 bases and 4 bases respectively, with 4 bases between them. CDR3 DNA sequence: TGTGCCAGCAGTTACGAGGCAGATACGCAGTATTTT. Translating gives CASSYEADTQYF.

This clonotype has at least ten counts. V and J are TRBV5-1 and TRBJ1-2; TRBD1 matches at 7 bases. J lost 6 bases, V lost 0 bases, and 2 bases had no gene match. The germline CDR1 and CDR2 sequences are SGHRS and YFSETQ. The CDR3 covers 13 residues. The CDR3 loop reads CASSLGRGDGYTF. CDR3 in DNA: TGCGCCAGCAGCTTGGGCAGGGGGGATGGCTACACCTTC.

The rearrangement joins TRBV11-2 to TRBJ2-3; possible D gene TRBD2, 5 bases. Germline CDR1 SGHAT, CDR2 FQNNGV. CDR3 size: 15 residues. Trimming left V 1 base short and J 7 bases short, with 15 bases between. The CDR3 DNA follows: TGTGCCAGCAGCTTAGCCCTGAGGGATTCATATACGCAGTATTTT. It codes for CASSLALRDSYTQYF.

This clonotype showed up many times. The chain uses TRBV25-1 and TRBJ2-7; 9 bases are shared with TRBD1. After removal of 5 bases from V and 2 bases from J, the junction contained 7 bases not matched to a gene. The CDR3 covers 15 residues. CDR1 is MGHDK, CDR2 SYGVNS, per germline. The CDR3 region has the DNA TGTGCCAGCAGTTTACCCGGGACAGGGACCTACGAGCAGTACTTC. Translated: CASSLPGTGTYEQYF.

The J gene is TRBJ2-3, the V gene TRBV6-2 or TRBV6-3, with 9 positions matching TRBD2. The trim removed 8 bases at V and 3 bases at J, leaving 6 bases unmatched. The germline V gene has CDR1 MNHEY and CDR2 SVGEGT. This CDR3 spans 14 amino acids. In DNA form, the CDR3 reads TGTGCCAGCCAGAGTAGCGGGGGTACAGATACGCAGTATTTT. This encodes CASQSSGGTDTQYF.

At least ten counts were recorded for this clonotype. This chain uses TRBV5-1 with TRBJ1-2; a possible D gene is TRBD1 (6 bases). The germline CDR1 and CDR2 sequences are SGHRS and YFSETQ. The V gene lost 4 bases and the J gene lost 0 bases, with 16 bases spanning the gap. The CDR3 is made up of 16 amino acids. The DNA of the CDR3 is TGCGCCAGCAGCCCGACAGGAAGGTACTCTAACTATGGCTACACCTTC. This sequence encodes CASSPTGRYSNYGYTF.

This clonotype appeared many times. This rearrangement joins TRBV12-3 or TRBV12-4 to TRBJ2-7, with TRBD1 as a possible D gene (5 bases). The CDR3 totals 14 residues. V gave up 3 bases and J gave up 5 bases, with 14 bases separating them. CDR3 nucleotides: TGTGCCAGCAGTTTTATCGGTTGGGGCAACGAGCAGTACTTC. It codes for CASSFIGWGNEQYF.

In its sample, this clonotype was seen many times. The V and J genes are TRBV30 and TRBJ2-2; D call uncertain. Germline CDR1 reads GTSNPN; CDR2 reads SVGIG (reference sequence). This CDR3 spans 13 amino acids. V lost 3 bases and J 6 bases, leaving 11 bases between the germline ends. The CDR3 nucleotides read TGTGCCTGGAGGAAATATGAGGCCGGGGAGCTGTTTTTT. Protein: CAWRKYEAGELFF.

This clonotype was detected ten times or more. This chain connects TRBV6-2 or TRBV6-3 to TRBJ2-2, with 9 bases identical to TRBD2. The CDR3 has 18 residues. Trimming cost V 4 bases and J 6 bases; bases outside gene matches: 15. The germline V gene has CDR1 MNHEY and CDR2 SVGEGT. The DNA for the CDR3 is TGTGCCAGCAGTTTTTCTCGAGCGGGGGGATCTCATGCCGGGGAGCTGTTTTTT. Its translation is CASSFSRAGGSHAGELFF.

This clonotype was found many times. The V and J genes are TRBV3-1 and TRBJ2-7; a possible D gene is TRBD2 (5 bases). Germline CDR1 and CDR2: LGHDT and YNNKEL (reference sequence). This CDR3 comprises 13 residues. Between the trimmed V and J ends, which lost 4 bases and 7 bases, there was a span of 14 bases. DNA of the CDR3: TGTGCCAGCAGCCCGACGGGGTCGAGGGAGCAGTACTTC. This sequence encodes CASSPTGSREQYF.

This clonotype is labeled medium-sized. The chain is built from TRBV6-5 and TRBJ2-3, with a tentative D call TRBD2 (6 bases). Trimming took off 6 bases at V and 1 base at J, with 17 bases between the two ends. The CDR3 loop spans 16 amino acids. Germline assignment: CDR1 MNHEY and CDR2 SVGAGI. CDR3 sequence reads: CASRPSWGERTDTQYF. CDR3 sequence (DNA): TGTGCCAGCAGACCCTCCTGGGGGGAGCGCACAGATACGCAGTATTTT.

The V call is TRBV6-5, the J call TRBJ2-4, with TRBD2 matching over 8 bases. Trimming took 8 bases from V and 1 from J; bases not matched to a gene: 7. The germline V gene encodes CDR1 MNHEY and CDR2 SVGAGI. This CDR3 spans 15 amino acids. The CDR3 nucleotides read TGTGCCAGCCACCCAACGGGGGGGGCCAAAAACATTCAGTACTTC. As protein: CASHPTGGAKNIQYF.

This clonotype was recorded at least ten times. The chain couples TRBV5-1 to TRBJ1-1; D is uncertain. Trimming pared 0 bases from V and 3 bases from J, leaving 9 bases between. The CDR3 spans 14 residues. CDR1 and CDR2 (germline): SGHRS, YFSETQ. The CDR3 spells CASSLEGQYTEAFF. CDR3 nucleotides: TGCGCCAGCAGCTTGGAGGGCCAATACACTGAAGCTTTCTTT.

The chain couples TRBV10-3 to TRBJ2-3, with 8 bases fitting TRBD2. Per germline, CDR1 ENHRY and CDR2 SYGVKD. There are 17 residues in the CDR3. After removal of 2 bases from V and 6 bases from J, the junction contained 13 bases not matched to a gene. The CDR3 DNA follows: TGTGCCATCAGTGAGCCACGGGGCGGGGGGCCCATGGATACGCAGTATTTT. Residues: CAISEPRGGGPMDTQYF.

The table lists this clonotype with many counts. CDR3: CASSQDSGRGAKDTQYF. DNA for the CDR3: TGTGCCAGCAGCCAAGATTCAGGGCGGGGGGCGAAAGATACGCAGTATTTT. This chain connects TRBV4-2 to TRBJ2-3, with 8 positions matching TRBD2. V lost 0 bases and J lost 5; bases outside the gene matches: 10. Germline lookup yields CDR1 LGHNA and CDR2 YNFKEQ. The CDR3 runs to 17 residues.

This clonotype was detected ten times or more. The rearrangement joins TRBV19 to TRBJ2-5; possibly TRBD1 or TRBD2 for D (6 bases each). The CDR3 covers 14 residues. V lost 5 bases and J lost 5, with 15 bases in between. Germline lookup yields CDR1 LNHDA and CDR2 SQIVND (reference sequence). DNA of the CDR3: TGTGCCAGTAGTCCTTCAGGGGAGGCGGAGACCCAGTACTTC. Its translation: CASSPSGEAETQYF.

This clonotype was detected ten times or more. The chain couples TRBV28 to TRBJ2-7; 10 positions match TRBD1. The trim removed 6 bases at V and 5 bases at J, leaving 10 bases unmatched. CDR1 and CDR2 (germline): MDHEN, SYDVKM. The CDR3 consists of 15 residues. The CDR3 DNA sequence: TGTGCCAGCAGCCCCGCCGGACAGGGGGAGAACGAGCAGTACTTC. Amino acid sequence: CASSPAGQGENEQYF.

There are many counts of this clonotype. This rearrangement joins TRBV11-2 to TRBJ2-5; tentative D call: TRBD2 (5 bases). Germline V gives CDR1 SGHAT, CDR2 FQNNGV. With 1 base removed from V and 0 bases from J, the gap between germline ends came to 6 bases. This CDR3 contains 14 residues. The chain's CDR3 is CASSLGEYQETQYF. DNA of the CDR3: TGTGCCAGCAGCTTAGGGGAGTACCAAGAGACCCAGTACTTC.

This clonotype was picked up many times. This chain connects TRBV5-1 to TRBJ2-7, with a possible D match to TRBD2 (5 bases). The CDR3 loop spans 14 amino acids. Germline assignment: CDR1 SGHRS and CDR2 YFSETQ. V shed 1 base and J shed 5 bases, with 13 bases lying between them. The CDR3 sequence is CASSLRLEGHEQYF. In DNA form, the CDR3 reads TGCGCCAGCAGCTTGCGGCTAGAGGGCCACGAGCAGTACTTC.

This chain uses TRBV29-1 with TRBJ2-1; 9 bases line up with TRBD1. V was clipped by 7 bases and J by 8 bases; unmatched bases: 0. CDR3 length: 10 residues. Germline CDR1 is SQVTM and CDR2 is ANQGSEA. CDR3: CSGTGDEQFF. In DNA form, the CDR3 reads TGCAGCGGGACAGGGGATGAGCAGTTCTTC.